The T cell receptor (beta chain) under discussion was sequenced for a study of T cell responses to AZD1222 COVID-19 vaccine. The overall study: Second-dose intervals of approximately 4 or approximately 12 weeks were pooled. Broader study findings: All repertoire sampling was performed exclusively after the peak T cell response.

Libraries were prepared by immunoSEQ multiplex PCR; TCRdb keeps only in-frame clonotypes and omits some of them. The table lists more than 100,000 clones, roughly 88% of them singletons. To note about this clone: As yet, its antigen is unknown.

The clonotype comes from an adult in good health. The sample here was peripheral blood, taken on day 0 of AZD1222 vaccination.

The CDR3 sequence: CASSLGTGRVGYSPLHF. The CDR3 DNA reads TGTGCCAGCAGCTTAGGAACAGGGAGGGTGGGATATTCACCCCTCCACTTT. This rearrangement joins TRBV7-2 to TRBJ1-6; D may be TRBD1 (6 bases). Germline CDR1 and CDR2: SGHTA and FQGNSA. The CDR3 is 17 residues long. Trimming took 1 base from V and 8 from J, leaving 18 bases between them.